The T cell receptor beta chain under discussion was sequenced for a study of blood T cells in healthy people across ages. Germline V gene sequence: CDR1 SNHLY, CDR2 FYNNEI. This CDR3 region has 13 residues. V was trimmed by 4 bases and J by 4 bases, leaving 8 bases between them. Together with a sample-barcoded 5' primer, a J-beta primer mix was included in a second PCR lasting about 6 to 11 cycles. Every cDNA molecule carried a tag from a template-switch adaptor bearing 12 random nucleotides. Each CDR3 protein is one row after TCRdb ran MiXCR on the 5' RACE reads. The repertoire consists of over 600,000 distinct CDR3 sequences, with around two fifths occurring once and the leading ten covering 25% to 35%.

The chain combines TRBV2 with TRBJ2-1; D not certain. The source of this sequence is a man older than 75 in good health. The sample comprised blood. The CDR3 loop is CASSGLKYNEQFF. The CDR3 nucleotides read TGTGCCAGCAGTGGACTGAAGTACAATGAGCAGTTCTTC.